This entry lists 12 T cell receptor beta chains sequenced from one sample in a study of cytotoxic CD8 clonotypes in ibrutinib-treated CLL. Produced via immunoSEQ multiplex PCR; TCRdb's table is partial and in-frame only. The data hold about 140,000 clones, with approximately 90% observed a single time. Sequenced here: PBMCs, sampled after 12 months of ibrutinib treatment. Receptor source: a human donor with chronic lymphocytic leukemia.

This sequence joins TRBV9 and TRBJ2-3, with D tentatively TRBD1 (6 bases). The CDR3 spans 15 residues. Germline V gene sequence: CDR1 SGDLS, CDR2 YYNGEE. The germline V and J ends were trimmed by 2 bases and 0 bases, with 10 bases remaining between them. This CDR3 is CASSVLRGSTDTQYF. CDR3 coding DNA: TGTGCCAGCAGCGTCCTCAGGGGAAGCACAGATACGCAGTATTTT. Complete variable domain (other parts from reference TRBV9 and TRBJ2-3): DSGVTQTPKHLITATGQRVTLRCSPRSGDLSVYWYQQSLDQGLQFLIQYYNGEERAKGNILERFSAQQFPDLHSELNLSSLELGDSALYFCASSVLRGSTDTQYFGPGTRLTVL.

V is TRBV27 and J is TRBJ1-1; no definite D call. V lost 5 bases and J 2 bases, leaving 12 bases between the germline ends. This CDR3 has 14 residues. Germline CDR1 and CDR2: MNHEY and SMNVEV (reference sequence). Written as DNA, the CDR3 is TGTGCCAGCAGTCCGCTACAGCCCAACACTGAAGCTTTCTTT. As protein: CASSPLQPNTEAFF.

V is TRBV7-2 and J is TRBJ2-3; 10 bases align to TRBD2. Germline CDR1 and CDR2: SGHTA and FQGNSA. CDR3 length equals 15 residues. V dropped 3 bases and J dropped 4; count of bases not matched to a gene: 4. Here the CDR3 DNA reads TGTGCCAGCAGCTTGGGTAGCGGGAGGTCAGATACGCAGTATTTT. Protein product: CASSLGSGRSDTQYF. Complete variable domain (other parts from reference TRBV7-2 and TRBJ2-3): GAGVSQSPSNKVTEKGKDVELRCDPISGHTALYWYRQSLGQGLEFLIYFQGNSAPDKSGLPSDRFSAERTGGSVSTLTIQRTQQEDSAVYLCASSLGSGRSDTQYFGPGTRLTVL.

This clone was observed a single time. The chain employs TRBV11-1 and TRBJ2-5, with a tentative D call TRBD2 (5 bases). The CDR3 runs to 14 residues. V gave up 3 bases and J gave up 5 bases, with 13 bases separating them. Germline CDR1 reads SGHAT; CDR2 reads FQDESV (reference sequence). CDR3 protein: CASSFSRRRETQYF. The DNA of the CDR3 is TGTGCCAGCAGCTTTAGTCGGCGGAGGGAGACCCAGTACTTC. Full variable domain (remainder filled in from reference TRBV11-1 and TRBJ2-5): EAEVAQSPRYKITEKSQAVAFWCDPISGHATLYWYRQILGQGPELLVQFQDESVVDDSQLPKDRFSAERLKGVDSTLKIQPAELGDSAMYLCASSFSRRRETQYFGPGTRLLVL.

The genes are TRBV2 and TRBJ2-7; 10 nucleotides match TRBD1. V trimming: 8 bases; J trimming: 5 bases; junction bases outside the gene matches: 9. The germline CDR1 and CDR2 sequences are SNHLY and FYNNEI. This CDR3 contains 14 residues. CDR3 sequence: CASETGGSQHEQYF. The DNA of the CDR3 is TGTGCCAGCGAGACAGGGGGCTCCCAGCACGAGCAGTACTTC.

J is TRBJ2-7 and V is TRBV19; 10 bases align to TRBD2. V trimming: 5 bases; J trimming: 0 bases; junction bases outside the gene matches: 4. Germline V gene lookup returns CDR1 LNHDA and CDR2 SQIVND (reference sequence). CDR3 length equals 15 residues. The CDR3 loop is CASSSTSGVSYEQYF. DNA for the CDR3: TGTGCCAGTAGTTCTACTAGCGGGGTCTCCTACGAGCAGTACTTC.

The J gene is TRBJ1-3, the V gene TRBV19; a weak D match, TRBD1 (6 bases). The length of the CDR3 is 16 residues. Germline V gene sequence: CDR1 LNHDA, CDR2 SQIVND (reference sequence). V was clipped by 4 bases and J by 4 bases, with 17 bases between them. The CDR3 nucleotides are TGTGCCAGTAGTAGAGGATCAGGAGGGGGAGGAAACACCATATATTTT. Its translation is CASSRGSGGGGNTIYF.

V usage is TRBV4-3 and J usage is TRBJ2-1, with 8 bases aligning to TRBD2. From germline, CDR1 is LGHNA and CDR2 YSLEER. V lost 4 bases, J lost 7 bases, and 12 bases stayed unmatched. The CDR3 totals 16 residues. The CDR3 loop is CASSLWTLSGRNEQFF. The CDR3 nucleotides read TGCGCCAGCAGCCTCTGGACTTTGAGCGGGAGAAATGAGCAGTTCTTC.

The chain recombines TRBV27 with TRBJ1-1, with TRBD1 as a possible D gene (6 bases). Germline CDR1 MNHEY, CDR2 SMNVEV (reference sequence). The CDR3 contains 16 residues. The V gene lost 4 bases and the J gene lost 5 bases, with 20 bases spanning the gap. CDR3 sequence reads: CASSSQGAYVITEAFF. CDR3 DNA: TGTGCCAGCAGTTCACAGGGCGCCTACGTCATTACTGAAGCTTTCTTT.

The chain couples TRBV5-1 to TRBJ2-5; weak D call: TRBD1 (6 bases). CDR3 length equals 15 residues. Trimming removed 4 bases from V and 13 bases from J, with 26 bases in between. The germline V gene has CDR1 SGHRS and CDR2 YFSETQ. As DNA, the CDR3 is TGCGCCAGCAGCAAGGACGCAGGGGAATATGCGGCACGGTACTTC. Translation: CASSKDAGEYAARYF. Together with reference TRBV5-1 and TRBJ2-5, the CDR3 gives the full variable domain: KAGVTQTPRYLIKTRGQQVTLSCSPISGHRSVSWYQQTPGQGLQFLFEYFSETQRNKGNFPGRFSGRQFSNSRSEMNVSTLELGDSALYLCASSKDAGEYAARYFGPGTRLLVL.

The rearrangement joins TRBV28 to TRBJ1-2; D not certain. V lost 1 base to trimming and J lost 7 bases, with 13 bases between them. CDR3 length: 14 residues. The germline gives CDR1 MDHEN, CDR2 SYDVKM. The CDR3 loop reads CASSLLTQGRGYTF. The CDR3 DNA reads TGTGCCAGCAGTTTATTGACTCAAGGGCGTGGCTACACCTTC.

The chain is built from TRBV28 and TRBJ1-5, with D hard to call. V lost 5 bases and J lost 5, with 1 base in between. CDR3 length: 10 residues. Per the germline V gene, CDR1 is MDHEN and CDR2 is SYDVKM. The CDR3 sequence: CASSHQPQHF. The CDR3 DNA reads TGTGCCAGCAGTCATCAGCCCCAGCATTTT.